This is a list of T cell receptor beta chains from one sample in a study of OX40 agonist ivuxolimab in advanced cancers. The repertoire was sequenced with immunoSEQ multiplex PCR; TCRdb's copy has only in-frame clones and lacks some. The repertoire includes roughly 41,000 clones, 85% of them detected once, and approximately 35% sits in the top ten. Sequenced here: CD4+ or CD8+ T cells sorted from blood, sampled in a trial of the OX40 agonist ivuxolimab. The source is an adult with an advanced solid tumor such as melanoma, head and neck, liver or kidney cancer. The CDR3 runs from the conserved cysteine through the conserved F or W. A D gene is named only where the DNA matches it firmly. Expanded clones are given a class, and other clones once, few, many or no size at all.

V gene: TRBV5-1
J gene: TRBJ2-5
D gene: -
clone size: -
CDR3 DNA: TGCGCCAGCAGCTGGAATCGGGCGGGGAGGGAGACCCAGTACTTC
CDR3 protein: CASSWNRAGRETQYF

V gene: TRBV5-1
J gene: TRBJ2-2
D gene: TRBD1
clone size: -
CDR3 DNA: TGCGCCAGCAGCGTGACAGGGGCAGCGAACACCGGGGAGCTGTTTTTT
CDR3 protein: CASSVTGAANTGELFF

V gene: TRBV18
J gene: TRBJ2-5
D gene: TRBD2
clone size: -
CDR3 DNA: TGTGCCAGCTCACCCGCTATGGCTAGCGGGAGACAGGGAGAGACCCAGTACTTC
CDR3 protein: CASSPAMASGRQGETQYF

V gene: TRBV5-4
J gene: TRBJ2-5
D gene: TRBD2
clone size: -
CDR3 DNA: TGTGCCAGCAGCCGCGGGAGGGGGCAGAGATCCCAAGAGACCCAGTACTTC
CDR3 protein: CASSRGRGQRSQETQYF

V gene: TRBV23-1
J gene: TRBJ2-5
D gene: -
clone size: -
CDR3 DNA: TGCGCCAGCGGAAAGGAGACCCAGTACTTC
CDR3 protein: CASGKETQYF

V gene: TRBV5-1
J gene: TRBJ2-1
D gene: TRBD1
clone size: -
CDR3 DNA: TGCGCCAGCAGCTTACAGGGGGCGGCCTACAATGAGCAGTTCTTC
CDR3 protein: CASSLQGAAYNEQFF

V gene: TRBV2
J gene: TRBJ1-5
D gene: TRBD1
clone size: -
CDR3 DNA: TGTGCCAGCAGCGTGGGACAGGGGATGGATCAGCCCCAGCATTTT
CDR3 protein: CASSVGQGMDQPQHF

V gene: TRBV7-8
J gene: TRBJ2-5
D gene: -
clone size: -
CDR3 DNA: TGTGCCAGCAGCTTAGGTCTTACTGATCAACAAGAGACCCAGTACTTC
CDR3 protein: CASSLGLTDQQETQYF

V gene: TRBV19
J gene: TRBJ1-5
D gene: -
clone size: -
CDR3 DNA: TGTGCCAGTAGTATAATGGGACGGCGGTCCCCGCATTTT
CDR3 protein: CASSIMGRRSPHF

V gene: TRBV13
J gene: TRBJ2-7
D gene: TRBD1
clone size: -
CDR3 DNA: TGTGCCAGCAGCCCCGGGGACAGAACCTACGAGCAGTACTTC
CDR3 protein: CASSPGDRTYEQYF

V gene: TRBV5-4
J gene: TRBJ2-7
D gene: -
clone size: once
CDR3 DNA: TGTGCCAGCAGCTTGGTTGGCGGGATTACCTACGAGCAGTACTTC
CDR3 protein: CASSLVGGITYEQYF

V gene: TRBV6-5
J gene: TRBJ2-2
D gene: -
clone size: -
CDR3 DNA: TGTGCCAGCAGTTACTCGGCAGGGGTGACCGGGGAGCTGTTTTTT
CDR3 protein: CASSYSAGVTGELFF

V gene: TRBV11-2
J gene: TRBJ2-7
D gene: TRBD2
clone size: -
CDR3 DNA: TGTGCCAGCAGCTTAGGCCCGACTAGCGGTTACGAGCAGTACTTC
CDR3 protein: CASSLGPTSGYEQYF

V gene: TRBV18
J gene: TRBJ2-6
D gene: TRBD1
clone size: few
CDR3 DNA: TGTGCCAGCTCACCCTTGGGACAGGGGGCCTCTGGGGCCAACGTCCTGACTTTC
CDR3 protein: CASSPLGQGASGANVLTF

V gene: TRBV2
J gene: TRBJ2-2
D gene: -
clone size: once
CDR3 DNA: TGTGCCAGCAGTCGAGACAGAGGCACCGGGGAGCTGTTTTTT
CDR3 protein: CASSRDRGTGELFF

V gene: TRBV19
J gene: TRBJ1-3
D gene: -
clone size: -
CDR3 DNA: TGTGCCAGTAGTATCTCTCATAGGACTGCTCTGAGTGGAAACACCATATATTTT
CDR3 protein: CASSISHRTALSGNTIYF